This T cell receptor beta chain was observed in a study of blood T cell repertoires in COVID-19. About the study: There were acute and convalescent COVID-19 samples, and they came from the United States, Italy and Spain. Sample material is recorded as cDNA or gDNA derived from T cells, B-cell-depleted T cells, or PBMCs.

This CDR3 is 14 amino acids long. V lost 4 bases to trimming and J lost 8 bases; unmatched junction nucleotides: 3. The germline gives CDR1 LNHDA, CDR2 SQIVND (reference sequence). How the authors handled the data: Estimation of nucleated cell counts was performed using reference gene primer amplification. TCRdb's copy holds only in-frame clones and misses some; the assay was immunoSEQ multiplex PCR. V, J and clone size are taken as reported in that table, and D and trimming were inferred from the DNA itself. The sample lists approximately 100,000 clones, approximately 80% occurring once. This chain joins TRBV19 and TRBJ2-1; 12 nucleotides agree with TRBD2. This clonotype was sampled from a human donor in a cohort sampled during active or convalescent COVID-19. Sequencing input: peripheral blood. The CDR3 is CASSKLAGGDEQFF. In nucleotides, the CDR3 is TGTGCCAGTAGTAAACTAGCGGGGGGCGATGAGCAGTTCTTC.